One and the same sample provided the 18 T cell receptor beta chains below, sequenced in a study of cytomegalovirus exposure and HLA in healthy donors. Method: immunoSEQ multiplex PCR; TCRdb's copy keeps in-frame clones and lacks some. This table holds around 180,000 clones, approximately 88% found once. Sequencing was performed on PBMCs. The source is a man younger than 35 in good health and CMV-seropositive.

The V and J genes are TRBV6-5 and TRBJ2-6; TRBD1 matches at 12 bases. V trimming: 8 bases; J trimming: 3 bases; junction bases outside the gene matches: 2. Germline values: CDR1 MNHEY, CDR2 SVGAGI. This CDR3 is 15 amino acids long. CDR3: CASGTGGGGANVLTF. The CDR3 DNA sequence: TGTGCCAGCGGGACAGGGGGCGGTGGGGCCAACGTCCTGACTTTC.

The rearrangement joins TRBV28 to TRBJ2-7; D remains unclear. This CDR3 spans 12 amino acids. V gave up 3 bases and J gave up 3 bases, with 6 bases separating them. In germline, CDR1 is MDHEN, CDR2 SYDVKM. The CDR3 loop is CASSFSDYEQYF. In DNA form, the CDR3 reads TGTGCCAGCAGTTTCTCAGACTACGAGCAGTACTTC.

This clone came up once. The gene calls are TRBV4-3 and TRBJ1-2, with TRBD1 identical over 9 bases. J was trimmed by 3 bases and V by 0 bases; bases with no gene match: 2. CDR1 is LGHNA and CDR2 is YSLEER in the germline V gene. This CDR3 is 15 amino acids long. CDR3 sequence: CASSQETGGDYGYTF. For the CDR3, the DNA is TGCGCCAGCAGCCAAGAGACAGGGGGTGACTATGGCTACACCTTC.

This chain joins TRBV6-1 and TRBJ1-5; D is perhaps TRBD1 (5 bases). The CDR3 contains 16 residues. V lost 4 bases and J lost 5, with 18 bases in between. The V gene's germline CDR1 is MNHNS and CDR2 SASEGT. The CDR3 nucleotides read TGTGCCAGCAGTGTTTTTGGGTCCCGGGGGTATCAGCCCCAGCATTTT. This translates into CASSVFGSRGYQPQHF.

This chain joins TRBV6-4 and TRBJ2-3; D may be TRBD1 (5 bases). The CDR3 has 14 amino acids. The V end was cut by 7 bases, the J end by 2 bases, with 13 bases between. In germline, CDR1 is MRHNA, CDR2 SNTAGT. The CDR3 here is CASKGNGDTDTQYF. The CDR3, as DNA: TGTGCCAGCAAGGGGAACGGAGACACAGATACGCAGTATTTT.

The J gene is TRBJ1-1, the V gene TRBV14; D call uncertain. Trimming took off 4 bases at V and 8 bases at J, with 11 bases between the two ends. The CDR3 extends over 12 amino acids. The germline CDR1 and CDR2 sequences are SGHDN and FVKESK. The CDR3 DNA follows: TGTGCCAGCAGCCCTGCAGATCCCGAAGCTTTCTTT. Translating it yields CASSPADPEAFF.

The chain has TRBV6-5 and TRBJ2-3; 12 nucleotides agree with TRBD2. From germline, CDR1 is MNHEY and CDR2 SVGAGI. The CDR3 has 15 residues. J gave up 6 bases and V 5 bases, and 6 bases lay outside the gene matches. CDR3 DNA: TGTGCCAGCAGTCCACTAGCGGGAGGTCGGGATACGCAGTATTTT. This translates into CASSPLAGGRDTQYF.

The rearrangement uses TRBV30 and TRBJ2-5, with a weak D call TRBD2 (5 bases). V lost 0 bases to trimming and J lost 1 base, with 12 bases between them. The CDR3 covers 15 residues. Germline values: CDR1 GTSNPN, CDR2 SVGIG (reference sequence). In DNA form, the CDR3 reads TGTGCCTGGAGTGTACGGCAGCGGACCCAAGAGACCCAGTACTTC. This sequence encodes CAWSVRQRTQETQYF.

V is TRBV6-4 and J is TRBJ2-3, with D possibly matching TRBD2 (6 bases). The CDR3 length is 16 residues. With 3 bases removed from V and 1 base from J, the gap between germline ends came to 14 bases. CDR1 MRHNA and CDR2 SNTAGT come from the germline V gene. The CDR3 protein is CASSEKGGTGTDTQYF. The CDR3 DNA is TGTGCCAGCAGTGAAAAGGGCGGGACGGGCACAGATACGCAGTATTTT.

This clone turned up a few times. The rearrangement links TRBV27 to TRBJ2-7, with 7 bases that match TRBD1. V lost 4 bases, J lost 0 bases, and 9 bases stayed unmatched. Germline CDR1 is MNHEY and CDR2 is SMNVEV (reference sequence). The CDR3 contains 16 residues. CDR3 region: CASSSPTGTVSYEQYF. CDR3 nucleotides: TGTGCCAGCAGTTCCCCGACCGGGACAGTCTCCTACGAGCAGTACTTC.

DNA for the CDR3: TGTGCCAGTAGTATGCAGGGGCCTAACTCTGAAGCTTTCTTT. Translated: CASSMQGPNSEAFF. This rearrangement joins TRBV19 to TRBJ1-1, with D tentatively TRBD1 (6 bases). V was clipped by 3 bases and J by 6 bases, with 14 bases between them. The CDR3 is 14 amino acids. Germline assignment: CDR1 LNHDA and CDR2 SQIVND (reference sequence).

The V gene is TRBV29-1, the J gene TRBJ2-3, with 7 bases matching TRBD2. The J segment lost 0 bases and the V segment lost 4 bases, leaving 4 bases of the junction unmatched. Germline V gene sequence: CDR1 SQVTM, CDR2 ANQGSEA. CDR3 length: 14 residues. The CDR3 sequence is CSVVEAGSTDTQYF. The CDR3 nucleotides read TGCAGCGTTGTAGAAGCGGGAAGCACAGATACGCAGTATTTT.

The rearrangement uses TRBV4-3 and TRBJ2-3, with 9 nucleotides matching TRBD2. The germline CDR1 and CDR2 sequences are LGHNA and YSLEER. V shed 0 bases, J shed 11 bases, and the junction held 9 bases outside the gene matches. The length of the CDR3 is 15 residues. The CDR3 nucleotides are TGCGCCAGCAGCCAAGATCTGCGCCTAGCGGGACAGCAGTATTTT. As protein: CASSQDLRLAGQQYF.

The chain carries TRBV7-6 and TRBJ1-1, with TRBD1 matching 7 bases. Germline trimming cut 5 bases from V and 3 bases from J; bases unmatched to any gene: 12. Germline lookup yields CDR1 SGHVS and CDR2 FNYEAQ. The CDR3 totals 16 residues. Here the CDR3 DNA reads TGTGCCAGCAGCCATTTGGGGGGACAGCTGGACACTGAAGCTTTCTTT. Residues: CASSHLGGQLDTEAFF. Supplemented by reference TRBV7-6 and TRBJ1-1, the full variable domain reads GAGVSQSPRYKVTKRGQDVALRCDPISGHVSLYWYRQALGQGPEFLTYFNYEAQQDKSGLPNDRFSAERPEGSISTLTIQRTEQRDSAMYRCASSHLGGQLDTEAFFGQGTRLTVV.

The V and J genes are TRBV27 and TRBJ2-3; 7 bases match TRBD2. The trim removed 7 bases at V and 10 bases at J, leaving 11 bases unmatched. Germline CDR1 reads MNHEY; CDR2 reads SMNVEV (reference sequence). The CDR3 extends over 13 amino acids. The CDR3 DNA is TGTGCCAGCAAGAAAGCGGGGTTGGATGCGCAGTATTTT. Its translation: CASKKAGLDAQYF.

CDR3 nucleotide sequence: TGTGCCAGCAGTTCCGACCCCCAGCGGGGGCACTACAATGAGCAGTTCTTC. It translates to CASSSDPQRGHYNEQFF. The chain combines TRBV27 with TRBJ2-1; 8 bases are a match to TRBD2. Germline CDR1 MNHEY, CDR2 SMNVEV (reference sequence). V was clipped by 4 bases and J by 3 bases; unmatched bases: 11. This CDR3 has 17 amino acids.

The V gene is TRBV7-2, the J gene TRBJ2-7; 9 nucleotides agree with TRBD2. There are 14 residues in the CDR3. Germline V gene data show CDR1 as SGHTA and CDR2 as FQGNSA. With 8 bases clipped from V and 1 base from J, the junction kept 6 bases outside the gene matches. CDR3 DNA sequence: TGTGCCAGCCGAGCTAGCGGGAAGTCCTACGAGCAGTACTTC. Its protein product is CASRASGKSYEQYF.

This rearrangement joins TRBV6-5 to TRBJ1-4; no firm D call. This CDR3 contains 13 residues. The V gene lost 2 bases and the J gene lost 4 bases, with 5 bases spanning the gap. From germline, CDR1 is MNHEY and CDR2 SVGAGI. CDR3 protein: CASSYGSNEKLFF. The CDR3 DNA follows: TGTGCCAGCAGTTACGGGAGTAATGAAAAACTGTTTTTT.